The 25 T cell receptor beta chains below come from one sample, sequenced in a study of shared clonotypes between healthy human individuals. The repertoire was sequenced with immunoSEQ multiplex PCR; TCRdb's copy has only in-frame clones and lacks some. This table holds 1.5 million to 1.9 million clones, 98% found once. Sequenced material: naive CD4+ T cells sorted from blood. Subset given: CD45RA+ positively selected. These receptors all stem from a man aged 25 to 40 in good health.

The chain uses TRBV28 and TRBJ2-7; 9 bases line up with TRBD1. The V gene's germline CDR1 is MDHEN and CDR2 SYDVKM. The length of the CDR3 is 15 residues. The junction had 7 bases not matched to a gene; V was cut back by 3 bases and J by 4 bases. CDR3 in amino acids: CASSLSGTGWYEQYF. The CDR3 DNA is TGTGCCAGCAGTTTGTCCGGGACAGGGTGGTACGAGCAGTACTTC. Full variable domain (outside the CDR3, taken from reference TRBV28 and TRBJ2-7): DVKVTQSSRYLVKRTGEKVFLECVQDMDHENMFWYRQDPGLGLRLIYFSYDVKMKEKGDIPEGYSVSREKKERFSLILESASTNQTSMYLCASSLSGTGWYEQYFGPGTRLTVT.

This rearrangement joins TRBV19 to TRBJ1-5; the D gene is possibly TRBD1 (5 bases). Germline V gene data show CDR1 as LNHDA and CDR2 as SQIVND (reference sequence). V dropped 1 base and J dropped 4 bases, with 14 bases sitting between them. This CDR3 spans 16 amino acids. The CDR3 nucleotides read TGTGCCAGTAGTATAGGGGGACGGACCGGGAATCAGCCCCAGCATTTT. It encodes CASSIGGRTGNQPQHF.

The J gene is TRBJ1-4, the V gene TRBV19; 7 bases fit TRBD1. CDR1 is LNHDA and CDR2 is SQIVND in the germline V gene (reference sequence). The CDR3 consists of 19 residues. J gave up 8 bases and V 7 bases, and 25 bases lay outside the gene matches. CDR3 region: CASTPGYKVDKGAGEKLFF. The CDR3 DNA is TGTGCCAGTACCCCAGGGTACAAGGTGGACAAGGGGGCAGGAGAAAAACTGTTTTTT.

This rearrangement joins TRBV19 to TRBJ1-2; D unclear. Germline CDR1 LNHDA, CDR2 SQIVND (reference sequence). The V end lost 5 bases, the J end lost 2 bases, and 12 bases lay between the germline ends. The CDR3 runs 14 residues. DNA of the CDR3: TGTGCCAGTAGTCCCCCCGCGCTCAACTATGGCTACACCTTC. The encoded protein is CASSPPALNYGYTF.

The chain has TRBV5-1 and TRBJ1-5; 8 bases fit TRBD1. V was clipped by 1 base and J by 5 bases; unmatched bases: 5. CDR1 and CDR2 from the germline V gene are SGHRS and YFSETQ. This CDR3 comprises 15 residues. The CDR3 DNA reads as TGCGCCAGCAGCTTGTCGGGACAGGTCTATCAGCCCCAGCATTTT. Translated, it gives CASSLSGQVYQPQHF.

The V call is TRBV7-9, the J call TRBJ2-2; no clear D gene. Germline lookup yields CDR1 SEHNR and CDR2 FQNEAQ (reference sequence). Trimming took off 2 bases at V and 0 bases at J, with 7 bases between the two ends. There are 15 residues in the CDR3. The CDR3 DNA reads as TGTGCCAGCAGCTTACTCCCCCCGAACACCGGGGAGCTGTTTTTT. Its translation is CASSLLPPNTGELFF.

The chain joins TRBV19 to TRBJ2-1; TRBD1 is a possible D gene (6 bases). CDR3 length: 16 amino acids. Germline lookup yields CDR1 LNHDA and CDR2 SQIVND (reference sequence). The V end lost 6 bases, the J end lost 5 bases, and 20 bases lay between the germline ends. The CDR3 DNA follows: TGTGCCAGTAGCGAAACAGGGATACGCACACACAATGAGCAGTTCTTC. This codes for CASSETGIRTHNEQFF. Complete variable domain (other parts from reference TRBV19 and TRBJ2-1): DGGITQSPKYLFRKEGQNVTLSCEQNLNHDAMYWYRQDPGQGLRLIYYSQIVNDFQKGDIAEGYSVSREKKESFPLTVTSAQKNPTAFYLCASSETGIRTHNEQFFGPGTRLTVL.

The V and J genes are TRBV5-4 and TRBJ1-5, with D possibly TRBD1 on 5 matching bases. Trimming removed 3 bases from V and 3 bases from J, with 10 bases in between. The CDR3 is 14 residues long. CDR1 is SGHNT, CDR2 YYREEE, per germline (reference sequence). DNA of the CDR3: TGTGCCAGCAGCTGGGACGGATTCAATCAGCCCCAGCATTTT. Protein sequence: CASSWDGFNQPQHF.

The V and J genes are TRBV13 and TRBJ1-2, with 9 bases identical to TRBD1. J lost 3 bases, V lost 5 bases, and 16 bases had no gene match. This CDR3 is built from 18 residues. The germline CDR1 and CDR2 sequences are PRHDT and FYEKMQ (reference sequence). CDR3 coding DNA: TGTGCCAGCAGCCCACTGACCATTCGGACAGGGGAACACTATGGCTACACCTTC. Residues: CASSPLTIRTGEHYGYTF.

The CDR3 loop reads CASSAGGRGGYEQYF. DNA for the CDR3: TGTGCCAGCAGCGCCGGCGGGAGAGGGGGCTACGAGCAGTACTTC. The J gene is TRBJ2-7, the V gene TRBV11-2; tentative D call: TRBD2 (7 bases). V lost 5 bases and J 3 bases, leaving 17 bases between the germline ends. The CDR3 totals 15 residues. CDR1 and CDR2 from the germline V gene are SGHAT and FQNNGV.

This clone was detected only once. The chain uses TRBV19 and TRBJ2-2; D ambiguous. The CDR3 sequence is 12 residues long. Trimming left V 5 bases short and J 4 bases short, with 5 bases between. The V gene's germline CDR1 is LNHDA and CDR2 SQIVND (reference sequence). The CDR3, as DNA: TGTGCCAGTAGTGTCTCCACCGGGGAGCTGTTTTTT. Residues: CASSVSTGELFF. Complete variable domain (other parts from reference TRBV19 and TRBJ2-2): DGGITQSPKYLFRKEGQNVTLSCEQNLNHDAMYWYRQDPGQGLRLIYYSQIVNDFQKGDIAEGYSVSREKKESFPLTVTSAQKNPTAFYLCASSVSTGELFFGEGSRLTVL.

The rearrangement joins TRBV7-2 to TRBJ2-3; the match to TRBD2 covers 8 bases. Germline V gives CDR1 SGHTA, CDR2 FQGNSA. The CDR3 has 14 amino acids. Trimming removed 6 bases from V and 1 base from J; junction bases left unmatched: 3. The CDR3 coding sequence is TGTGCCAGCAGTCCGGGACTAGGCACAGATACGCAGTATTTT. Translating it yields CASSPGLGTDTQYF.

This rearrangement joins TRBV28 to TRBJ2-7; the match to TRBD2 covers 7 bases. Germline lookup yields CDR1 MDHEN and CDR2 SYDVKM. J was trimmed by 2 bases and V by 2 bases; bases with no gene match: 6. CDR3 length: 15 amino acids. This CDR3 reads CASSLARAGAYEQYF. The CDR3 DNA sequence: TGTGCCAGCAGTTTAGCGCGTGCGGGAGCCTACGAGCAGTACTTC.

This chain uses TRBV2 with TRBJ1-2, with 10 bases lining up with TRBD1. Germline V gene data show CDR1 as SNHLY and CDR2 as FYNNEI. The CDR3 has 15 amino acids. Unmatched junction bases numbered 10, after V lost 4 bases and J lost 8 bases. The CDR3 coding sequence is TGTGCCAGCAGTGCCACCGACAGGGGGCTGGGGGGCTACACCTTC. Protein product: CASSATDRGLGGYTF.

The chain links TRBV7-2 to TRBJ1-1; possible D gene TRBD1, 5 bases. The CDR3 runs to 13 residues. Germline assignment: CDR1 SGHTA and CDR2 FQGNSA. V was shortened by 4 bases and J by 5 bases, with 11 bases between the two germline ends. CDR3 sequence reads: CASSSRGWTEAFF. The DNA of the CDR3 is TGTGCCAGCAGCTCCCGGGGGTGGACTGAAGCTTTCTTT. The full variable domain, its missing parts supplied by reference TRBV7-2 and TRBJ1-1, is GAGVSQSPSNKVTEKGKDVELRCDPISGHTALYWYRQSLGQGLEFLIYFQGNSAPDKSGLPSDRFSAERTGGSVSTLTIQRTQQEDSAVYLCASSSRGWTEAFFGQGTRLTVV.

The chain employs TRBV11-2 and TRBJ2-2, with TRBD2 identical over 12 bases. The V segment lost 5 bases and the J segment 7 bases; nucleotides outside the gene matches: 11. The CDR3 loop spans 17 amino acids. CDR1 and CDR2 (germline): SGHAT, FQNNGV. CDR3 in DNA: TGTGCCAGCAGCCCCAGCCTAGCGGGAGGGCGAATCGGGGAGCTGTTTTTT. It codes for CASSPSLAGGRIGELFF.

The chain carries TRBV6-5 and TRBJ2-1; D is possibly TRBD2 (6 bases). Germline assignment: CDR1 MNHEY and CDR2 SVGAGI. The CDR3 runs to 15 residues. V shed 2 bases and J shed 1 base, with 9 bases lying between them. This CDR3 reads CASSYRSGSYNEQFF. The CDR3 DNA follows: TGTGCCAGCAGTTACCGTAGCGGTTCCTACAATGAGCAGTTCTTC.

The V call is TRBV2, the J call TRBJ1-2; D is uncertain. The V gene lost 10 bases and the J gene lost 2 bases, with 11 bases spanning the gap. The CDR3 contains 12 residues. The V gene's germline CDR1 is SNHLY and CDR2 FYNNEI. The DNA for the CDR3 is TGTGCCACCCTGTTGGGGAACTATGGCTACACCTTC. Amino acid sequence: CATLLGNYGYTF. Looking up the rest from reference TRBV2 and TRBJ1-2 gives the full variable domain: EPEVTQTPSHQVTQMGQEVILRCVPISNHLYFYWYRQILGQKVEFLVSFYNNEISEKSEIFDDQFSVERPDGSNFTLKIRSTKLEDSAMYFCATLLGNYGYTFGSGTRLTVV.

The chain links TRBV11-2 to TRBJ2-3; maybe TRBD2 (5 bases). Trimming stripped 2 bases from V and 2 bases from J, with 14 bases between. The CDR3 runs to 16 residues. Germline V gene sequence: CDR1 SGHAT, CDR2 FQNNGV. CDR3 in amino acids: CASSLRAGPSTDTQYF. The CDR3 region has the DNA TGTGCCAGCAGCTTACGGGCGGGCCCTTCCACAGATACGCAGTATTTT.

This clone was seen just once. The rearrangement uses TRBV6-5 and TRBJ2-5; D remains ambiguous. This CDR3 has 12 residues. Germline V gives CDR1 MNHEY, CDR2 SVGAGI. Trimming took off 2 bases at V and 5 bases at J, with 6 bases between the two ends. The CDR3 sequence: CASSYTRETQYF. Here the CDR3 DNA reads TGTGCCAGCAGTTACACTCGGGAGACCCAGTACTTC.

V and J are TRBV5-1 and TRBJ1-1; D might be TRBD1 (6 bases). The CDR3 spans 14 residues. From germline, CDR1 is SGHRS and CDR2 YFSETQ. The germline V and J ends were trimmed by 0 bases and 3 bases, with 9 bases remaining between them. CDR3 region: CASSLVNRDTEAFF. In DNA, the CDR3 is TGCGCCAGCAGCTTGGTTAACAGGGACACTGAAGCTTTCTTT.

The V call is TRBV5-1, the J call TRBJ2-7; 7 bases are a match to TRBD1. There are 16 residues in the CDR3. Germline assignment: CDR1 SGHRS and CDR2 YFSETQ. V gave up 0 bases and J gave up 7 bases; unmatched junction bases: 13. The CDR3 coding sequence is TGCGCCAGCAGCTTGGTTCCAAGGGGACAGCCCGGGGAGCAGTACTTC. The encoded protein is CASSLVPRGQPGEQYF.

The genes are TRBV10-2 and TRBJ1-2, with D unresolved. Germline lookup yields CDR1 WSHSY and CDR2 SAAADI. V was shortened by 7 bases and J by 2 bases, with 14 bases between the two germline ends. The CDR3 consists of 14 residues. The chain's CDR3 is CASISSEGNYGYTF. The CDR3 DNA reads TGCGCCAGCATTTCAAGTGAGGGAAACTATGGCTACACCTTC.

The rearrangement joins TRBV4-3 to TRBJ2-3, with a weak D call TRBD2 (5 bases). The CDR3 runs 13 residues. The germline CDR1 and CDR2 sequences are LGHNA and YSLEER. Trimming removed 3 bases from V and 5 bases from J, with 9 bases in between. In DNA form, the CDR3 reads TGCGCCAGCAGCCACCTCGAGGGAGATACGCAGTATTTT. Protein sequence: CASSHLEGDTQYF.

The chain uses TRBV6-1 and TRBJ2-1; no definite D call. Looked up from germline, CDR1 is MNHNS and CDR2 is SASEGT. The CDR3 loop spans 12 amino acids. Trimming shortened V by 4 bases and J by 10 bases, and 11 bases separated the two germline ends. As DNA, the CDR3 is TGTGCCAGCAGTGCTCTATCCAGGGAGCAGTTCTTC. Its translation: CASSALSREQFF.